This T cell receptor (beta chain) was sequenced for a study of T-cell memory formation after mild COVID-19. Whole-study findings and limits: Clones contracting across day 15 to 85 had a balanced CD4/CD8 profile; later expanding clones leaned CD4+.

On this clonotype: What it binds is unknown.

The CDR3 extends over 15 amino acids. Germline V gives CDR1 SGHNT, CDR2 YYREEE (reference sequence). V lost 3 bases to trimming and J lost 3 bases, with 16 bases between them. 5'RACE with constant-segment primers yielded barcoded, UMI-tagged TCR alpha and TCR beta cDNA libraries. TCRdb re-derived calls from the 5' RACE reads in MiXCR, one entry per CDR3 protein. The sample has 50,000 to 70,000 distinct CDR3 sequences, 9.5% to 15% seen once. The material sequenced was PBMCs or a T cell subset sorted from them (not recorded which). J is TRBJ2-7 and V is TRBV5-4; weak D call: TRBD2 (5 bases). The sequence was collected from a man younger than 35 who had mild COVID-19 (a few samples of this study predate the infection). Cell type and time point are not known. The CDR3 spells CASSSTRGRGYEQYF. As DNA, the CDR3 is TGTGCCAGCAGCTCGACTCGTGGTCGGGGCTACGAGCAGTACTTC.